This T cell receptor (beta chain) derives from a study of post-analysis software for immune sequencing data (dated by TCRdb to between 2014 and 2017). The study in broad terms: Disease courses on record covered relapsing-remitting, secondary progressive and progressive-relapsing multiple sclerosis, though some patients had no subtype annotation. The patient repertoires were compared against roughly 12 previously published healthy control repertoires obtained from donors aged roughly 6 to 26 years. A subset of samples was prepared in parallel using single-end sample barcoding, then pooled and co-amplified after Illumina adapter ligation.

Study-wide conclusions, independent of this receptor: The multiple sclerosis patient group was slightly younger than the control group. Patients showed significantly higher frequencies than controls for several TRBV segments, among them TRBV5-6, TRBV5-1 and TRBV20-1. Direct clustering with F measure showed strong co-clustering of samples prepared in the same batch, prompting a batch-effect correction. Significantly lower normalized Chao1 diversity was found in multiple sclerosis patients than in controls, suggesting substantial peripheral T-cell clonal expansion.

Cut back by 3 bases and 2 bases, the V and J ends lie 15 bases apart. From the germline V gene, CDR1 is ENHRY and CDR2 is SYGVKD. CDR3 length: 16 amino acids, cysteine to phenylalanine. Just the 48-base CDR3 DNA is kept, in frame starting at base 1. On this clonotype itself: The target of this receptor is not known. Base quality data are lacking; no much larger clone is found one base away.

To demonstrate the VDJtools post-analysis software, TCR beta repertoires were profiled from the peripheral blood of more than ten young patients with multiple sclerosis. The patients with multiple sclerosis were children and adolescents between roughly 6 and 17 years of age. Library method: PCR. Reads for this sample came from an Illumina HiSeq 2500. To reduce PCR and sequencing biases, unique molecular identifiers were built into the TCR beta cDNA libraries. Every 1 to 10 million input T cells yielded around 500,000 cDNA molecules, meaning each molecule approximated one T cell. The patient libraries were prepared and sequenced using the same protocol as the earlier healthy control dataset. Within a given batch, samples were prepared together, multiplexed and sequenced on the same HiSeq lane. The original pipeline was this. Raw barcoded reads were processed with MIGEC, discarding single-read molecular identifier groups before consensus assembly and CDR3 extraction. VDJtools was used for post-analysis of the clonotype tables, with diversity normalized by down-sampling every dataset to the smallest sample size. Repertoire overlap clustering matched CDR3 amino acid but not nucleotide sequences to correct batch-related cross-sample contamination. The raw public reads went through TCRdb reprocessing: fastp at Q25, MiXCR clone calling, in-frame beta chains kept. A single entry per CDR3 protein holds the most common genes and DNA from its merged rows. The V and J calls were not made by the authors but by TCRdb's processing. The sample contains roughly 700,000 distinct CDR3 sequences, 25% to 30% of them found a single time. The ten largest clones capture more than 0.45% of the sample.

This receptor was identified in a girl aged 10 to 17 with multiple sclerosis. The source material was blood. This sequence uses TRBV10-3 and TRBJ2-3, with the D call tentatively TRBD1 or TRBD2, each fitting 5 bases. In nucleotide form, the sequence is TGTGCCATCAGTGAACGGGACCCCATACTCACAGATACGCAGTATTTT. It is translated as CAISERDPILTDTQYF.